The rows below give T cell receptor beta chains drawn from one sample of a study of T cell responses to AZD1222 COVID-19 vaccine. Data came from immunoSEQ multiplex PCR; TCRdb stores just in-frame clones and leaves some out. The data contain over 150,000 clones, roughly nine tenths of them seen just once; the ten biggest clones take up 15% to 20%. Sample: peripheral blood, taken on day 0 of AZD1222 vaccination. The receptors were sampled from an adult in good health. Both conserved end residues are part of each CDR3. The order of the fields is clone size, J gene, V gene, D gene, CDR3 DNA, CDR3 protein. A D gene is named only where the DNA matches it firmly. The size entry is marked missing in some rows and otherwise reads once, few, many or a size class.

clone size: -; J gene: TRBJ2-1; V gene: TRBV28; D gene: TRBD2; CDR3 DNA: TGTGCCAGCAGTTTCCGGTCTAGCGGGATCTACAATGAGCAGTTCTTC; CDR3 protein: CASSFRSSGIYNEQFF
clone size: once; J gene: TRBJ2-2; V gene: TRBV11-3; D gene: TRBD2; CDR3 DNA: TGTGCCAGCAGCCTGGGACTAGCGGGGGGTACCGGGGAGCTGTTTTTT; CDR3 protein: CASSLGLAGGTGELFF
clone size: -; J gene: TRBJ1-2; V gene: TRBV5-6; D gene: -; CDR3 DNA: TGTGCCAGCAGCTTGTGGGGGCTGGAGGGCGCAGACTATGGCTACACCTTC; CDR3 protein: CASSLWGLEGADYGYTF
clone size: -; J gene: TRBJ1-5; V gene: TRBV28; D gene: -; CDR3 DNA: TGTGCCAGCAACACGGGACGAAATCAGCCCCAGCATTTT; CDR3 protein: CASNTGRNQPQHF
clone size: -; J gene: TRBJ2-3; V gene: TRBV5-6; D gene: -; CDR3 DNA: TGTGCCAGCAGCGCTAGCAGGGGGGCGGAGGGTACGCAGTATTTT; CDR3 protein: CASSASRGAEGTQYF
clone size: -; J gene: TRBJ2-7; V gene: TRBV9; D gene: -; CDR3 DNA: TGTGCCAGCAGCGTCGGCGGGGATAGGTACGAGCAGTACTTC; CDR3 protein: CASSVGGDRYEQYF
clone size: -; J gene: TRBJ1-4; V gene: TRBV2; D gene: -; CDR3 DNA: TGTGCCAGCATCCGAGGGAGTAATGAAAAACTGTTTTTT; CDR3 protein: CASIRGSNEKLFF
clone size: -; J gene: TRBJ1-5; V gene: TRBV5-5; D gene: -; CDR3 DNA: TGTGCCAGCAGCTTGGGGTTAAATGTGGGCAATCAGCCCCAGCATTTT; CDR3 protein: CASSLGLNVGNQPQHF
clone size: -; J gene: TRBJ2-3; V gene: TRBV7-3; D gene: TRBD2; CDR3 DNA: TGTGCCAGCAGGAGCGGGGCTAGCACAGATACGCAGTATTTT; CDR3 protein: CASRSGASTDTQYF
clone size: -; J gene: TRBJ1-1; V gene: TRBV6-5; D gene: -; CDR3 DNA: TGTGCCAGCGGATTACAGTCCCTGAACACTGAAGCTTTCTTT; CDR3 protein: CASGLQSLNTEAFF
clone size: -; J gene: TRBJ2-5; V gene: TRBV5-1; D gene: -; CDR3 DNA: TGCGCCAGCAGCGATAGCGGCCAAGAGACCCAGTACTTC; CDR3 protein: CASSDSGQETQYF
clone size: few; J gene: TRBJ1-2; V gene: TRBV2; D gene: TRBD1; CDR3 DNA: TGTGCCAGCAGCCCATCTAGACAGGGGGACTACACCTTC; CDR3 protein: CASSPSRQGDYTF
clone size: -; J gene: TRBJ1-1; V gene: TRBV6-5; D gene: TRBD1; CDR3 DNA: TGTGCCAGCAGTTACGGGACAGGGGAAAAAAGAGGAGCTTTCTTT; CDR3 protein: CASSYGTGEKRGAFF
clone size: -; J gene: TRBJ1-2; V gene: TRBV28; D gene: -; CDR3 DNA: TGTGCCAGCAAGCAGAGGGGGGGCTACACCTTC; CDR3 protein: CASKQRGGYTF
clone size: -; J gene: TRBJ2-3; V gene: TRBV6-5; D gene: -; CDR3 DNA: TGTGCCAGCAGTTACTCGATAACTCTTAGGACAGATACGCAGTATTTT; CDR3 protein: CASSYSITLRTDTQYF
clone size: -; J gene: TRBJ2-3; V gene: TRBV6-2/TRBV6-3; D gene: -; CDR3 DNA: TGTGCCAGCAGTTGGGTGGGGGCAGATACGCAGTATTTT; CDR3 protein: CASSWVGADTQYF
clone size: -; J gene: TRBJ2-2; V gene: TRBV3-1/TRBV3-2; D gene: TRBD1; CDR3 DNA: TGTGCCAGCAGCCAAAGTTTACAGGGGGTAGTGGAGCTGTTTTTT; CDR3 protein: CASSQSLQGVVELFF
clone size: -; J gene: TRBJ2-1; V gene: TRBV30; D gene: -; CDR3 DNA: TGTGCCTGGAAGGGCTTCAGGAATGAGCAGTTCTTC; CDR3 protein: CAWKGFRNEQFF
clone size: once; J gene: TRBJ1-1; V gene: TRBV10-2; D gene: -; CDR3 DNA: TGCGCCAGCAGTGAAGGCAGGGGCGTTTTTGAAGCTTTCTTT; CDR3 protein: CASSEGRGVFEAFF
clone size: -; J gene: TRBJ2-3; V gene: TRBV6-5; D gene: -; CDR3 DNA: TGTGCCAGCACCAAAAGTGGACCCCTGGGACATACGCAGTATTTT; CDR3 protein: CASTKSGPLGHTQYF
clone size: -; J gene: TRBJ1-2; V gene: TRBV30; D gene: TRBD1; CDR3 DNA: TGTGCCTCTGCCTGGGACAGGGGGCGAAAGGGCTACACCTTC; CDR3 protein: CASAWDRGRKGYTF
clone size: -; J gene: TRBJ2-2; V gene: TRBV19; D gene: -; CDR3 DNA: TGTGCCAGTAGTATGCCAGGGCGTCGCACCGGGGAGCTGTTTTTT; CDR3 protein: CASSMPGRRTGELFF
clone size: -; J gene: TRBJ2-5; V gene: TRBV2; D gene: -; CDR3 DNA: TGTGCCAGCGACCCGGTGGGGGAGACCCAGTACTTC; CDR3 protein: CASDPVGETQYF
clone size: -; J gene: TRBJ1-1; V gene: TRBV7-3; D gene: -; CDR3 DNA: TGTGCCAGCAGCTTAGGGACTGAAGCTTTCTTT; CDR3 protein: CASSLGTEAFF
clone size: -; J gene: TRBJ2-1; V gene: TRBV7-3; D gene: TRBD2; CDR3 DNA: TGTGCCAGCAGCCTTAATAGCGGGAGGGGTAATGAGCAGTTCTTC; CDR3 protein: CASSLNSGRGNEQFF
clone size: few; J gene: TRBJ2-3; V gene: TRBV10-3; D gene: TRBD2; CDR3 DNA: TGTGCCATCAGTGACCCCGGGGGGAGCGGAGATACGCAGTATTTT; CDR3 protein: CAISDPGGSGDTQYF
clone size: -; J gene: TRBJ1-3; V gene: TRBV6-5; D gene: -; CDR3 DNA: TGTGCCAGCAGTAACGGGGGCTCTTATCGGAACACCATATATTTT; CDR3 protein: CASSNGGSYRNTIYF
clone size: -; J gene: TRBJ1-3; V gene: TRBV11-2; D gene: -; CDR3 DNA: TGTGCCAGCAGCTTCGGGAGGAGCTCTGGAAACACCATATATTTT; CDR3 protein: CASSFGRSSGNTIYF